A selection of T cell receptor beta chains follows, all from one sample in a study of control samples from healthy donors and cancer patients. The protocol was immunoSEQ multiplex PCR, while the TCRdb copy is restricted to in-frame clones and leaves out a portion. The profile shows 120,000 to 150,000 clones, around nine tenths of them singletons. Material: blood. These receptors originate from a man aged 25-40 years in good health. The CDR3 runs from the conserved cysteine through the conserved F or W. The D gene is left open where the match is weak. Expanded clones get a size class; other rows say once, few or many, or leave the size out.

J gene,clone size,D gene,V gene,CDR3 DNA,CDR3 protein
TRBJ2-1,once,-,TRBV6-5,TGTGCCAGCAGTTACTCGCGAGGCAACAATGAGCAGTTCTTC,CASSYSRGNNEQFF
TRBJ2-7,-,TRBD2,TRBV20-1,TGCAGTGCTAGTAGACTAGCGGGAGAGGCAGTGAATTACGAGCAGTACTTC,CSASRLAGEAVNYEQYF
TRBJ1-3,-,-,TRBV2,TGTGCCAGCCTCCTGGGCCTCTCATCTGGAAACACCATATATTTT,CASLLGLSSGNTIYF
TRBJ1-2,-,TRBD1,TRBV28,TGTGCCAGCACCTTACAGGGGGCCGCCCGTGGCTACACCTTC,CASTLQGAARGYTF
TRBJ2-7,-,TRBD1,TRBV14,TGTGCCAGCAGCCCTACCGGACAGGGGGGCGAGCAGTACTTC,CASSPTGQGGEQYF
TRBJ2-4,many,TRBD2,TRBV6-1,TGTGCCAGCAGTGTGGAACTAGCGGGAGTCAAAAACATTCAGTACTTC,CASSVELAGVKNIQYF
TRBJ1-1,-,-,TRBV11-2,TGTGCCAGCAGCCCCCGATGGGGTTACCTCTTT,CASSPRWGYLF
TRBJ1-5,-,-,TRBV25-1,TGTGCCAGCAGTGACGCGGGGGAAGGCAATCAGCCCCAGCATTTT,CASSDAGEGNQPQHF
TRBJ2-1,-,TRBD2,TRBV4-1,TGCGCCAGCAGCCAAGCTCGATCTAGCGGGAGATTTGCCAATGAGCAGTTCTTC,CASSQARSSGRFANEQFF
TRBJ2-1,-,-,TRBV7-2,TGTGCCAGCAGCTCCGACTATCGGACGTACAATGAGCAGTTCTTC,CASSSDYRTYNEQFF
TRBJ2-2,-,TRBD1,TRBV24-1,TGTGCCACCAGTGATTTGGGAGGCAGGGGGCTAACCGGGGAGCTGTTTTTT,CATSDLGGRGLTGELFF
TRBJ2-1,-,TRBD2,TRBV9,TGTGCCAGCAGCGTAATCCCGACCGGAGGGGGACTAGCGGGATTCTTTGGAAATGAGCAGTTCTTC,CASSVIPTGGGLAGFFGNEQFF
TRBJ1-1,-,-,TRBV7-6,TGTGCCAGCAGCTTAGCACTTACTCTTGAAGCTTTCTTT,CASSLALTLEAFF
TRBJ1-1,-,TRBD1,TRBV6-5,TGTGCCAGCAGTCCGGGACAGGGGCGGAGAGCTTTCTTT,CASSPGQGRRAFF
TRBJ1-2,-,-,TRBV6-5,TGTGCCAGCAGTTACAGCACGGGGCATGGCTACACCTTC,CASSYSTGHGYTF
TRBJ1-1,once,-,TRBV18,TGTGCCAGCTCACCAAGTTCGTCAGGCGTTCGGAACACTGAAGCTTTCTTT,CASSPSSSGVRNTEAFF
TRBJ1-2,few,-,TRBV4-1,TGCGCCAGCAGCCAAGATCGCCGGGAGATGGATGGCTACACCTTC,CASSQDRREMDGYTF
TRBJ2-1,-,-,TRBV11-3,TGTGCCAGCAGCTTAGATCAAGGCCGGCAGTTCTTC,CASSLDQGRQFF
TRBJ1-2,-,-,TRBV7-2,TGTGCCAGCAGCTTAGGCGGGACGCAAGCTAACTATGGCTACACCTTC,CASSLGGTQANYGYTF
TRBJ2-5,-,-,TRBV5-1,TGCGCCAGCAGCTTGGATCCCTTCCAAGAGACCCAGTACTTC,CASSLDPFQETQYF
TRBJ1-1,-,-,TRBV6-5,TGTGCCAGCAGTAGTATACGGGTTCGTGTCACTGAAGCTTTCTTT,CASSSIRVRVTEAFF
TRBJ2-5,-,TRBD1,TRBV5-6,TGTGCCAGCAGCCGGGACAGACAAGAGACCCAGTACTTC,CASSRDRQETQYF
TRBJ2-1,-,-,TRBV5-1,TGCGCCAGCAGCTTGATCCCGACAGGTGCGGAGTACAATGAGCAGTTCTTC,CASSLIPTGAEYNEQFF
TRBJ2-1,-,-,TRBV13,TGTGCCAGCAGCCTTGGGAGGCCAAATGAGCAGTTCTTC,CASSLGRPNEQFF
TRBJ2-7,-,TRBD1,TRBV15,TGTGCCACCAGCAGAGATAGGGGACAGCAGGACGAGCAGTACTTC,CATSRDRGQQDEQYF
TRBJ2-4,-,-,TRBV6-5,TGTGCCAGCAGGGGGACAGCGGGGAACATTCAGTACTTC,CASRGTAGNIQYF
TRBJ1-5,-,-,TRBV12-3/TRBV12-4,TGTGCCAGCAGACCGGGGAGTCAGCCCCAGCATTTT,CASRPGSQPQHF
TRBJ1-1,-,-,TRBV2,TGTGCCAGCAGTGACAGAAACACTGAAGCTTTCTTT,CASSDRNTEAFF
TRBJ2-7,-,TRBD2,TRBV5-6,TGTGCCAGCAGCCCCGGGACTAGCGGGAAGATCTACGAGCAGTACTTC,CASSPGTSGKIYEQYF
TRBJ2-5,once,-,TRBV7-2,TGTGCCAGCAGCTTAAATCCGGAGACCCAGTACTTC,CASSLNPETQYF
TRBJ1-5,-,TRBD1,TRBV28,TGTGCCAGCAGTTTTCGAACCCCCGGGACAGGGACTCAGCCCCAGCATTTT,CASSFRTPGTGTQPQHF
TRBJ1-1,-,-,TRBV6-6,TGTGCCAGCAGTTACTCCCCTCCTCGGGGGAACACTGAAGCTTTCTTT,CASSYSPPRGNTEAFF
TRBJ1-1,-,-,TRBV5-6,TGTGCCAGCAGCTTTAGGACTGAAGCTTTCTTT,CASSFRTEAFF